The next 9 T cell receptor beta chains were all read from a single sample in a study of CD4 T cells in relation to SARS-CoV-2 and coronaviruses. The unexposed donors gave CD4+ T cells in about 2011-2018, prior to COVID-19. The table came from immunoSEQ multiplex PCR; TCRdb's copy has only in-frame clones and leaves some out. In the table there are some 69,000 clones, around 93% of which are singletons. The source material was naive CD4+ T cells from PBMCs. Subset described: naive CD4+ T cells isolated by negative enrichment. Receptors were obtained from a human donor in good health.

The chain combines TRBV5-1 with TRBJ1-3; 11 bases align to TRBD1. Germline loops: CDR1 SGHRS, CDR2 YFSETQ. The CDR3 contains 16 residues. The trim removed 2 bases at V and 1 base at J, leaving 2 bases unmatched. CDR3 bases: TGCGCCAGCAGCTTCGGACAGGGGGCGTCTGGAAACACCATATATTTT. Amino acids: CASSFGQGASGNTIYF.

The V and J genes are TRBV10-3 and TRBJ2-2, with TRBD2 matching 8 bases. Germline V gene data show CDR1 as ENHRY and CDR2 as SYGVKD. The CDR3 length is 16 residues. After removal of 5 bases from V and 4 bases from J, the junction contained 9 bases not matched to a gene. DNA for the CDR3: TGTGCCATCAGTAGCGGACCGGGAGGGCCCACCGGGGAGCTGTTTTTT. Translating gives CAISSGPGGPTGELFF.

This CDR3 reads CASSQVRGIAASGSTGANVLTF. The CDR3 bases are TGCGCCAGCAGCCAAGTGCGGGGGATTGCTGCTAGCGGGAGCACTGGGGCCAACGTCCTGACTTTC. The rearrangement links TRBV4-1 to TRBJ2-6; 10 bases are a match to TRBD2. After removal of 1 base from V and 2 bases from J, the junction contained 17 bases not matched to a gene. This CDR3 spans 22 amino acids. The germline CDR1 and CDR2 sequences are MGHRA and YSYEKL.

The DNA of the CDR3 is TGTGCCAGCAGCCGCGGCGGGCCAGAGGCTTTCTTT. It codes for CASSRGGPEAFF. The chain has TRBV3-1 (or the pseudogene TRBV3-2) and TRBJ1-1; D not resolved. With 4 bases removed from V and 11 bases from J, the gap between germline ends came to 14 bases. The CDR3 length is 12 residues. Germline V gene sequence: CDR1 LGHDT, CDR2 YNNKEL (reference sequence).

This chain connects TRBV10-1 to TRBJ2-1; 10 bases align to TRBD2. The V gene's germline CDR1 is WNHNN and CDR2 SYGVQD (reference sequence). The CDR3 is 16 amino acids. With 5 bases clipped from V and 0 bases from J, the junction kept 4 bases outside the gene matches. The CDR3 region is CASSSPSGSSYNEQFF. CDR3 nucleotide sequence: TGCGCCAGCAGTTCCCCTAGCGGGAGCTCCTACAATGAGCAGTTCTTC.

This chain links TRBV18 with TRBJ2-7; D is undetermined. This CDR3 is 14 amino acids long. Trimming shortened V by 3 bases and J by 0 bases, and 9 bases separated the two germline ends. CDR1 is KGHSH and CDR2 is LQKENI in the germline V gene. CDR3 in amino acids: CASSPQADSYEQYF. The CDR3 nucleotides read TGTGCCAGCTCACCGCAGGCAGACTCCTACGAGCAGTACTTC.

This sequence joins TRBV30 and TRBJ2-7; TRBD1 agrees at 10 bases. The CDR3 has 14 residues. V gave up 2 bases and J gave up 7 bases; unmatched junction bases: 8. Germline V gives CDR1 GTSNPN, CDR2 SVGIG (reference sequence). CDR3 bases: TGTGCCTGGAGTAAGGACAGGGGGTCGGGGGAGCAGTACTTC. Encoded protein: CAWSKDRGSGEQYF. The complete variable domain, with remaining parts taken from reference TRBV30 and TRBJ2-7, reads SQTIHQWPATLVQPVGSPLSLECTVEGTSNPNLYWYRQAAGRGLQLLFYSVGIGQISSEVPQNLSASRPQDRQFILSSKKLLLSDSGFYLCAWSKDRGSGEQYFGPGTRLTVT.

The V and J genes are TRBV3-1 (or the pseudogene TRBV3-2) and TRBJ2-1; D remains unclear. The germline V gene has CDR1 LGHDT and CDR2 YNNKEL (reference sequence). Trimming took 3 bases from V and 10 from J, leaving 10 bases between them. This CDR3 comprises 12 residues. The CDR3 sequence is CASSQASREQFF. The CDR3 bases are TGTGCCAGCAGCCAGGCCTCTCGGGAGCAGTTCTTC.

This chain links TRBV3-1 (or the pseudogene TRBV3-2) with TRBJ2-1; D is perhaps TRBD2 (6 bases). V was trimmed by 2 bases and J by 3 bases, leaving 14 bases between them. The CDR3 runs 16 residues. Germline lookup yields CDR1 LGHDT and CDR2 YNNKEL (reference sequence). CDR3 DNA sequence: TGTGCCAGCAGCCAATCCGGGACTCCTATCTACAATGAGCAGTTCTTC. It yields the protein CASSQSGTPIYNEQFF.